The clone carrying this T cell receptor (beta chain) was detected ten times or more. What it recognizes is unknown. Germline V lookup: CDR1 WNHNN, CDR2 SYGVQD (reference sequence). The CDR3 loop spans 16 amino acids. Trimming removed 0 bases from V and 2 bases from J; junction bases left unmatched: 1. This sample is drawn from a study of T-cell reconstitution after alpha-beta-depleted transplantation in children. Findings of the study overall: Hyperexpanded clones declined; after one year, newly produced T cells mostly supplied diversity.

Unique molecular identifiers were used in preparing the TCRbeta library. TCRdb ran MiXCR on the PCR reads and lists one entry per CDR3 protein. The table has thousands of distinct CDR3 sequences, about 12% seen once; the top ten hold roughly 50%. This chain connects TRBV10-1 to TRBJ2-5; 12 bases match TRBD2. The starting material was PBMCs, mostly from graft donor cells, obtained 60 days after TCRalphabeta/CD19-depleted stem cell transplant. This clonotype was obtained from a patient aged 2-10 years who had a stem cell transplant for inherited bone marrow failure, so the T cells may come from the graft donor. CDR3 DNA: TGCGCCAGCAGTGAGTCCGGGACTAGCGGGCAAGAGACCCAGTACTTC. Protein product: CASSESGTSGQETQYF.